The next 4 T cell receptor beta chains were all read from a single sample in a study of cytomegalovirus exposure and HLA in healthy donors. PCR employed 60 Vbeta and 13 Jbeta primers. Method: immunoSEQ multiplex PCR; TCRdb's copy keeps in-frame clones and lacks some. Of around 240,000 clones in the sample, over 80% were seen once. Sequencing was done on a sample of PBMCs. Source of these receptors: a woman between 35 and 50 years old in good health and CMV-seropositive.

This CDR3 is CAINRQKRETGELFF. The CDR3 nucleotides are TGTGCCATCAATAGACAGAAGCGAGAAACCGGGGAGCTGTTTTTT. The chain recombines TRBV10-3 with TRBJ2-2, with D maybe TRBD1 (5 bases). Germline CDR1 and CDR2: ENHRY and SYGVKD. Trimming pared 7 bases from V and 5 bases from J, leaving 17 bases between. CDR3 size: 15 residues.

The genes are TRBV6-5 and TRBJ1-6, with D possibly being TRBD1 (6 bases). The V gene's germline CDR1 is MNHEY and CDR2 SVGAGI. The CDR3 contains 13 residues. Trimming removed 5 bases from V and 10 bases from J, with 12 bases in between. The CDR3 DNA sequence: TGTGCCAGCAGTCCGGGCAGGGGATCACCCCTCCACTTT. It translates to CASSPGRGSPLHF.

The chain recombines TRBV5-6 with TRBJ2-1; 12 bases agree with TRBD2. Germline V CDR1 and CDR2: SGHDT, YYEEEE. CDR3 length: 17 amino acids. Trimming took 4 bases from V and 9 from J; bases not matched to a gene: 14. The CDR3 coding sequence is TGTGCCAGCAGCCTAGGGACAGGACTAGCGGGGTTGGCTGAGCAGTTCTTC. It yields the protein CASSLGTGLAGLAEQFF.

The chain has TRBV30 and TRBJ1-4; TRBD1 is a possible D gene (6 bases). With 0 bases removed from V and 0 bases from J, the gap between germline ends came to 17 bases. The CDR3 sequence is 18 residues long. CDR1 is GTSNPN, CDR2 SVGIG, per germline (reference sequence). The CDR3 DNA sequence: TGTGCCTGGAGTGTACGGGGTGGCAGGGGAGCAACTAATGAAAAACTGTTTTTT. Amino acids: CAWSVRGGRGATNEKLFF.